This T cell receptor (beta chain) was profiled in a study of T cells in Graves' hyperthyroidism and ophthalmopathy. Study-wide background: Peripheral blood collection took place at initial diagnosis, before any treatment.

Graves' hyperthyroidism showing no ophthalmopathy progression within 18 months was considered stable. Patients aged 18 to 65 with hyperthyroidism were newly diagnosed, with duration under 2 months. Thyroid ultrasound and orbital computed tomography, with clinical symptoms and serum thyroxine and TRAb, informed diagnoses. TCR beta CDR3 regions were amplified from RNA. The HTBI set primed first-round TCR CDR3 RT-PCR. Using its own MiXCR run on the multiplex PCR reads, TCRdb lists one record per CDR3 protein. This sample carries under 350,000 distinct CDR3 sequences, 21% of them seen once, and the ten largest clones take around 48%. This CDR3 spans 14 amino acids. The germline CDR1 and CDR2 sequences are SNHLY and FYNNEI. The V gene lost 8 bases and the J gene lost 2 bases, with 13 bases spanning the gap.

The receptor's source is a woman aged 45-65 years with Graves' hyperthyroidism. The source material was blood. The chain combines TRBV2 with TRBJ1-5; unclear D gene. CDR3 region: CASSEGPGNQPQHF. The CDR3 nucleotides are TGTGCCAGCTCGGAGGGCCCCGGCAATCAGCCCCAGCATTTT.